This T cell receptor (beta chain) was sequenced during a study of blood T cells in healthy people across ages. V shed 2 bases and J shed 1 base, with 12 bases lying between them. The CDR3 covers 15 residues. CDR1 and CDR2 from the germline V gene are PRHDT and FYEKMQ (reference sequence). A J-beta primer mix and a sample-barcoded 5' primer were used in a second PCR of roughly 6 to 12 cycles. MiXCR, applied by TCRdb to the 5' RACE reads, yields one record per CDR3 protein. The sample holds about 1.8 million distinct CDR3 sequences, roughly 50% seen once. The chain combines TRBV13 with TRBJ2-7; D might be TRBD1 (6 bases). The TCR was taken from a middle-aged woman in good health. Input material: blood. The chain's CDR3 is CASSLRGTRSYEQYF. The CDR3 DNA reads as TGTGCCAGCAGCTTACGTGGGACAAGGTCCTACGAGCAGTACTTC.